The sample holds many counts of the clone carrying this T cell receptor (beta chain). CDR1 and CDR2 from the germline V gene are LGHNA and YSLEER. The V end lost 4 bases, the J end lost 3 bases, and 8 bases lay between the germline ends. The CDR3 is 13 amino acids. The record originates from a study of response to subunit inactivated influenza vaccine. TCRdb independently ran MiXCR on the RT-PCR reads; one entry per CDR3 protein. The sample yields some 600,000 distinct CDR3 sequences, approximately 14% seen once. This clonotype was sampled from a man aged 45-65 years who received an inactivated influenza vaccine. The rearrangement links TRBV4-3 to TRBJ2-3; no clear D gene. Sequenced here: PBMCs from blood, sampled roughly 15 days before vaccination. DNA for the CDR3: TGCGCCAGCAGCCCTCGAGAAACAGATACGCAGTATTTT. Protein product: CASSPRETDTQYF.